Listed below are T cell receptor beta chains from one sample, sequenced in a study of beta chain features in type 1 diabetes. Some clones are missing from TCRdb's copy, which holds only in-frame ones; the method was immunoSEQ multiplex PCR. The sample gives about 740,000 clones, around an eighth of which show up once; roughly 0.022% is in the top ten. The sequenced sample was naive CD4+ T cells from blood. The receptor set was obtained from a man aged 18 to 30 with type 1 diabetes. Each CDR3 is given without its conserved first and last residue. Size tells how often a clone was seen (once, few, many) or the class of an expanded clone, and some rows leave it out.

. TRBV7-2 ASSPLRDSNQPQH
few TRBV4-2 ASSQDLWAGGRTEAF
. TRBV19 ASNEGPAYNEQF
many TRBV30 AWSGWGTNYGYT
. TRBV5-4 ASSLVPSQNTGELF
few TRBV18 ASSRQGNTEAF
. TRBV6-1 ASGNQGDQPQH
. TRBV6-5 ASSYRREGWDEQF
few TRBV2 ASHGQGRYYGYT
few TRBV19 ASSPGRGNTIY
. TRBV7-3 ASSSDRGTDTQY
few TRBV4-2 ASSQKVRGGLGHQETQY
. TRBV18 ASSPGPGVDYEQY
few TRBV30 AWTPRTALSEQY
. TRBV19 ASIPVGGYSNQPQH
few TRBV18 ASSKQEGARDEQY
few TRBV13 ASSLRGPVTEAF
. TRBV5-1 ASSLAPGSPGGYT
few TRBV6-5 ASSKGQGIEY
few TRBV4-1 ASSPKGFDSPLH
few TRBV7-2 ASSPAPGGFYNEQF
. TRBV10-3 AISVARDGSGEQY
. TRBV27 ASRDRGTNTEAF
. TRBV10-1 ASSPRSGGYNEQF
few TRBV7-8 ASTVPGSNEQF
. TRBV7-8 ASSLESAGNADTQY
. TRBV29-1 SVEDHDRAGNTIY
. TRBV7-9 ASSPQAAGVYEQY
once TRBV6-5 ASSFWPLNTEAF
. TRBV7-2 ASSPWETQY
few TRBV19 ASSRTGAERNQPQH
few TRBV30 AFKTGGGSPLH
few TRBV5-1 ASSLLRDGTANYGYT
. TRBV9 ASSVGAGTWNEQF
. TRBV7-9 ASSQEGYGYT
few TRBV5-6 ASSQQFPGQGFGEQF
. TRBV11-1 ASSPRQERNNEQF
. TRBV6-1 ASSGFSWNEQF
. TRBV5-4 ASSSRREDTEAF
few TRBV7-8 ASSQSVSGELF
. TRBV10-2 ASSPMGGRETQY
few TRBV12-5 ASGSSSGEQF
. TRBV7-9 ASSLRQGNTGELF
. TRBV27 ASRGSGLYEQY
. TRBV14 ASSHRTLFHEQY
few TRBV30 AWSVEVLGPQH
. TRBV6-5 ASSSLGQNYEQY
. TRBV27 ASSFPGGYEQY
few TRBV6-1 ASSRAGTEAF
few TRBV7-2 ASSSQTGSWNEQF
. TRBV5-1 ASSSNTGGNSPLH
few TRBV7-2 ASSTGTTANEKLF
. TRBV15 ATSRERGSRETQY
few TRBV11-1 ASSLGQGRIGENNEQF
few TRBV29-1 STRTAANTEAF
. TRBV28 ASSGDRGLWETQY
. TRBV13 ASSSGLAVYEQY
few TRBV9 ASSVVNSNEQF